This T cell receptor beta chain derives from a study of cytomegalovirus exposure and HLA in healthy donors. Study as a whole: T cells numbering some 170 million yielded 117 million unique TCR beta sequences in an earlier analysis. Overall study results and limits: Most TCR sequences were uncommon, yet certain public TCRs appeared in many donors.

The PCR was carried out with 60 Vbeta primers and 13 Jbeta primers. Produced via immunoSEQ multiplex PCR; TCRdb's table is partial and in-frame only. The table includes over 70,000 clones, roughly 73% detected once. This clone was seen just once. Its antigen is as yet unknown. The ends were cut back, 0 bases at V and 2 bases at J, with 11 bases in the middle. CDR1 is GTSNPN, CDR2 SVGIG, per germline (reference sequence). This CDR3 is built from 15 residues. The chain employs TRBV30 and TRBJ2-1, with D perhaps TRBD1 (6 bases). The TCR comes from a male donor in good health and CMV-seropositive. The sample was PBMCs. The CDR3 here is CAWSVDEGAYNEQFF. CDR3 DNA: TGTGCCTGGAGTGTCGACGAGGGGGCCTACAATGAGCAGTTCTTC.